This entry is about one T cell receptor beta chain. These data are taken from a study of cytotoxic CD8 clonotypes in ibrutinib-treated CLL. Sequencing was performed with immunoSEQ multiplex PCR; in TCRdb, only in-frame clones are kept and a portion is missing. Counted here are about 85,000 clones, around 75% occurring once; the ten biggest clones make up approximately 4.4%. This sequence originates from a human donor with chronic lymphocytic leukemia. The starting material was PBMCs, obtained after 12 months of ibrutinib treatment.

The CDR3 sequence is CASSLGGGNTEAFF. DNA for the CDR3: TGTGCCAGCAGCTTAGGGGGTGGGAACACTGAAGCTTTCTTT. V and J are TRBV7-9 and TRBJ1-1, with D unresolved. Germline V CDR1 and CDR2: SEHNR, FQNEAQ (reference sequence). CDR3 size: 14 residues. Trimming stripped 1 base from V and 1 base from J, with 7 bases between.